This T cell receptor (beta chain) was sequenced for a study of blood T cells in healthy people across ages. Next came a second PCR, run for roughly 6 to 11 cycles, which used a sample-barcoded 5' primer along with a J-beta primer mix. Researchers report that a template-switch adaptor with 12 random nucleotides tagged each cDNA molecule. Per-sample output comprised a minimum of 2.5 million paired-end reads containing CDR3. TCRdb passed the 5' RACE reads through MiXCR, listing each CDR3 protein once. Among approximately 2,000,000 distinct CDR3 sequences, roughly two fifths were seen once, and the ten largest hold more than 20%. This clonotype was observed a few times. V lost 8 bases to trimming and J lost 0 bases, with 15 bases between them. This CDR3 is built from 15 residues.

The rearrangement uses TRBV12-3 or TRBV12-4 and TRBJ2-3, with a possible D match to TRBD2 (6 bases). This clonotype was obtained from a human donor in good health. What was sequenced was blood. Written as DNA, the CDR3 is TGTGCCAGCTCCGCGGAGGGGCCGAGCACAGATACGCAGTATTTT. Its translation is CASSAEGPSTDTQYF.